Listed here are 29 T cell receptor beta chains from one sample, sequenced in a study of OX40 agonist ivuxolimab in advanced cancers. Sequencing was performed with immunoSEQ multiplex PCR; in TCRdb, only in-frame clones are kept and a portion is missing. Of 40,000 to 45,000 clones listed, around 87% are singletons. This specimen was CD4+ or CD8+ T cells sorted from blood, taken in a trial of the OX40 agonist ivuxolimab. The receptors stem from an adult with an advanced solid tumor such as melanoma, head and neck, liver or kidney cancer.

The chain uses TRBV20-1 and TRBJ2-7, with 7 positions matching TRBD1. Losses at the gene ends were 5 bases for V and 5 bases for J; bases not matched to a gene: 3. The CDR3 is 11 residues long. CDR1 and CDR2 from the germline V gene are DFQATT and SNEGSKA (reference sequence). The CDR3 nucleotides read TGCAGTGCTCCGACAGGGCACGAGCAGTACTTC. Amino acids: CSAPTGHEQYF.

This chain connects TRBV18 to TRBJ1-1; a possible D gene is TRBD1 (5 bases). This CDR3 has 14 residues. Trimming pared 2 bases from V and 4 bases from J, leaving 11 bases between. Per germline, CDR1 KGHSH and CDR2 LQKENI. DNA of the CDR3: TGTGCCAGCTCACCAGTAGGGGTCGGCACTGAAGCTTTCTTT. This gives the protein CASSPVGVGTEAFF. Together with reference TRBV18 and TRBJ1-1, the CDR3 gives the full variable domain: NAGVMQNPRHLVRRRGQEARLRCSPMKGHSHVYWYRQLPEEGLKFMVYLQKENIIDESGMPKERFSAEFPKEGPSILRIQQVVRGDSAAYFCASSPVGVGTEAFFGQGTRLTVV.

The V gene is TRBV18, the J gene TRBJ2-1; no clear D gene. Per the germline V gene, CDR1 is KGHSH and CDR2 is LQKENI. With 1 base removed from V and 7 bases from J, the gap between germline ends came to 8 bases. There are 13 residues in the CDR3. The CDR3 here is CASSPQAPNEQFF. The CDR3 DNA reads TGTGCCAGCTCACCACAGGCCCCTAATGAGCAGTTCTTC.

The genes are TRBV6-6 and TRBJ1-6; 11 nucleotides match TRBD1. V was clipped by 5 bases and J by 14 bases; unmatched bases: 5. Germline lookup yields CDR1 MNHNY and CDR2 SVGAGI (reference sequence). The CDR3 is 13 amino acids. CDR3 nucleotides: TGTGCCAGCAGTACTGGGACAGGGGGTACCCTCCACTTT. Its protein product is CASSTGTGGTLHF.

The chain recombines TRBV29-1 with TRBJ2-7, with 10 bases matching TRBD2. The CDR3 spans 13 residues. The junction had 5 bases not matched to a gene; V was cut back by 4 bases and J by 5 bases. Germline V gene sequence: CDR1 SQVTM, CDR2 ANQGSEA. Written as DNA, the CDR3 is TGCAGCGTTGTTTCTAGCGGGAGCCACGAGCAGTACTTC. Translated, it gives CSVVSSGSHEQYF.

This clone turned up a few times. Germline is not matched at one junction end, which may reflect a read error. The chain uses TRBV5-1 and TRBJ2-5, with no clear D. The CDR3 consists of 18 residues. Germline CDR1 is SGHRS and CDR2 is YFSETQ. This CDR3 is CASSSRPPGVGHQEPQYF. In DNA, the CDR3 is TGCGCCAGCAGCTCTCGACCCCCAGGTGTCGGGCATCAAGAGCCCCAGTACTTC.

The chain is built from TRBV30 and TRBJ1-3, with 11 positions matching TRBD1. The CDR3 loop spans 15 amino acids. The germline gives CDR1 GTSNPN, CDR2 SVGIG (reference sequence). V shed 2 bases and J 2 bases; nucleotides not matched to a gene: 2. As DNA, the CDR3 is TGTGCCTGGAGTCGGGACAGGGGGACTGGAAACACCATATATTTT. Protein: CAWSRDRGTGNTIYF.

This chain joins TRBV13 and TRBJ2-3, with D unresolved. The CDR3 spans 16 residues. Trimming shortened V by 5 bases and J by 2 bases, and 17 bases separated the two germline ends. Germline V gives CDR1 PRHDT, CDR2 FYEKMQ (reference sequence). CDR3 protein: CASSPMNTKFTDTQYF. The CDR3, as DNA: TGTGCCAGCAGCCCCATGAACACGAAATTCACAGATACGCAGTATTTT.

The gene calls are TRBV29-1 and TRBJ2-7; D may be TRBD1 (5 bases). The CDR3 sequence is 11 residues long. Per the germline V gene, CDR1 is SQVTM and CDR2 is ANQGSEA. V was clipped by 4 bases and J by 6 bases, with 10 bases between them. This CDR3 is CSVVAGLEQYF. The CDR3 DNA follows: TGCAGCGTTGTTGCAGGGCTCGAGCAGTACTTC.

V and J are TRBV29-1 and TRBJ2-7; D is undetermined. CDR1 is SQVTM, CDR2 ANQGSEA, per germline. The ends were cut back, 2 bases at V and 2 bases at J, with 10 bases in the middle. The CDR3 runs 13 residues. The CDR3 coding sequence is TGCAGCGTTGAAAAGGCATCTACCTACGAGCAGTACTTC. This codes for CSVEKASTYEQYF.

The chain joins TRBV6-1 to TRBJ1-2, with TRBD1 identical over 11 bases. The ends lost 9 bases at V and 7 bases at J; junction bases unmatched: 4. The V gene's germline CDR1 is MNHNS and CDR2 SASEGT. The CDR3 is made up of 12 amino acids. The CDR3 protein is CASRDRGSGYTF. The CDR3, as DNA: TGTGCCAGTCGGGACAGGGGGTCTGGCTACACCTTC.

The chain employs TRBV25-1 and TRBJ2-1; 9 nucleotides line up with TRBD1. Germline CDR1 and CDR2: MGHDK and SYGVNS. The CDR3 consists of 17 residues. Trimming took 4 bases from V and 10 from J; bases not matched to a gene: 17. Written as DNA, the CDR3 is TGTGCCAGCAGTGTCTCTCATGGGACAGGGCGCATTAACGAGCAGTTCTTC. Encoded protein: CASSVSHGTGRINEQFF.

The chain uses TRBV19 and TRBJ2-2; D unresolved. Germline CDR1 and CDR2: LNHDA and SQIVND (reference sequence). The CDR3 has 15 residues. Trimming removed 5 bases from V and 1 base from J, with 11 bases in between. This CDR3 is CASSDWRRNTGELFF. The CDR3, as DNA: TGTGCCAGTAGTGACTGGCGGAGGAACACCGGGGAGCTGTTTTTT.

This chain joins TRBV4-1 and TRBJ2-1; the D is unclear. Trimming pared 0 bases from V and 6 bases from J, leaving 9 bases between. This CDR3 is 14 amino acids long. Germline CDR1 is MGHRA and CDR2 is YSYEKL. CDR3 loop: CASSQDVSRNEQFF. The CDR3 nucleotides read TGCGCCAGCAGCCAAGATGTTTCGCGCAATGAGCAGTTCTTC.

The chain recombines TRBV19 with TRBJ1-1; 7 positions match TRBD1. Trimming cost V 5 bases and J 1 base; bases outside gene matches: 7. Germline lookup yields CDR1 LNHDA and CDR2 SQIVND (reference sequence). The CDR3 totals 15 residues. CDR3 nucleotide sequence: TGTGCCAGTAGTTTGTTAGGGGACAGGAACACTGAAGCTTTCTTT. It encodes CASSLLGDRNTEAFF.

The chain has TRBV27 and TRBJ1-2, with D possibly being TRBD1 (6 bases). Germline CDR1 MNHEY, CDR2 SMNVEV (reference sequence). The CDR3 has 16 amino acids. V was pared by 5 bases and J by 0 bases, with 16 bases between. In DNA, the CDR3 is TGTGCCAGCAGTCACCACAGGGAGGTAGCTAACTATGGCTACACCTTC. Translated, it gives CASSHHREVANYGYTF.

The V gene is TRBV5-4, the J gene TRBJ2-5, with D tentatively TRBD1 (6 bases). The CDR3 length is 14 residues. V shed 0 bases and J shed 4 bases, with 10 bases lying between them. In germline, CDR1 is SGHNT, CDR2 YYREEE (reference sequence). The CDR3 DNA reads TGTGCCAGCAGCTTGGGGGGCAGGGGAGAGACCCAGTACTTC. Amino acids: CASSLGGRGETQYF.

The chain recombines TRBV5-1 with TRBJ2-5; 9 nucleotides match TRBD2. This CDR3 has 14 amino acids. The germline gives CDR1 SGHRS, CDR2 YFSETQ. J was trimmed by 5 bases and V by 3 bases; bases with no gene match: 5. CDR3: CASSSGLALETQYF. In DNA, the CDR3 is TGCGCCAGCAGCTCGGGACTAGCCTTGGAGACCCAGTACTTC.

The V gene is TRBV28, the J gene TRBJ2-4; either TRBD1 or TRBD2 may supply D (5 bases each). Germline V gives CDR1 MDHEN, CDR2 SYDVKM. The CDR3 is 17 residues long. Trimming removed 3 bases from V and 8 bases from J, with 23 bases in between. The CDR3 bases are TGTGCCAGCAGTTTCCGGTTGACGGGACCGACTGATGACATTCAGTACTTC. This codes for CASSFRLTGPTDDIQYF.

The V and J genes are TRBV27 and TRBJ1-5; 9 bases align to TRBD1. The ends lost 5 bases at V and 5 bases at J; junction bases unmatched: 10. The CDR3 length is 16 residues. Germline V gene data show CDR1 as MNHEY and CDR2 as SMNVEV (reference sequence). The CDR3 reads CASSQDRGLSDQPQHF. The CDR3 nucleotides are TGTGCCAGCAGTCAGGACAGGGGATTATCGGATCAGCCCCAGCATTTT.

The chain has TRBV27 and TRBJ2-3; D might be TRBD1 (6 bases). The CDR3 consists of 16 residues. Trimming took off 6 bases at V and 2 bases at J, with 18 bases between the two ends. Germline assignment: CDR1 MNHEY and CDR2 SMNVEV (reference sequence). CDR3 bases: TGTGCCAGCAGGTACAGGGAAGGGGCCCACACAGATACGCAGTATTTT. Protein product: CASRYREGAHTDTQYF.

This chain links TRBV5-6 with TRBJ2-5; D remains unclear. The V and J ends lost 2 bases and 3 bases respectively, with 8 bases between them. Germline CDR1 SGHDT, CDR2 YYEEEE. There are 13 residues in the CDR3. The CDR3 DNA reads as TGTGCCAGCAGCTTCTGGACCAAAGAGACCCAGTACTTC. Translating it yields CASSFWTKETQYF. Together with reference TRBV5-6 and TRBJ2-5, the CDR3 gives the full variable domain: DAGVTQSPTHLIKTRGQQVTLRCSPKSGHDTVSWYQQALGQGPQFIFQYYEEEERQRGNFPDRFSGHQFPNYSSELNVNALLLGDSALYLCASSFWTKETQYFGPGTRLLVL.

The gene calls are TRBV7-9 and TRBJ1-1, with TRBD1 as a possible D gene (5 bases). This CDR3 has 13 residues. Per germline, CDR1 SEHNR and CDR2 FQNEAQ (reference sequence). The ends were cut back, 6 bases at V and 11 bases at J, with 19 bases in the middle. The CDR3 DNA follows: TGTGCCAGCAGGCGGGACTTGATTTCTCTGGCTTTCTTT. The encoded protein is CASRRDLISLAFF.

J is TRBJ1-1 and V is TRBV7-9; D unresolved. Germline V gives CDR1 SEHNR, CDR2 FQNEAQ (reference sequence). The V end lost 6 bases, the J end lost 0 bases, and 8 bases lay between the germline ends. The CDR3 spans 13 residues. The CDR3 reads CASRGLMNTEAFF. The CDR3 DNA follows: TGTGCCAGCAGGGGGTTAATGAACACTGAAGCTTTCTTT.

The chain couples TRBV10-3 to TRBJ2-1, with 11 bases identical to TRBD2. Per the germline V gene, CDR1 is ENHRY and CDR2 is SYGVKD. The CDR3 is 14 amino acids. The V and J ends lost 11 bases and 4 bases, in that order; junction bases with no gene match: 7. The CDR3 DNA follows: TGTGCCGTGGCTAGCGGGGGGTCTTACAATGAGCAGTTCTTC. Residues: CAVASGGSYNEQFF.

The chain employs TRBV12-5 and TRBJ1-1; D not resolved. The CDR3 length is 13 residues. Trimming took 0 bases from V and 5 from J, leaving 7 bases between them. Germline V gives CDR1 LGHNT, CDR2 FRNRAP. The CDR3 sequence is CASGLVGRTEAFF. For the CDR3, the DNA is TGTGCTAGTGGTTTGGTAGGGCGGACTGAAGCTTTCTTT.

The rearrangement joins TRBV7-2 to TRBJ1-4; 8 bases align to TRBD1. The CDR3 covers 17 residues. Per germline, CDR1 SGHTA and CDR2 FQGNSA. V gave up 1 base and J gave up 8 bases; unmatched junction bases: 12. The CDR3 spells CASSLVPSQTGVEKLFF. CDR3 coding DNA: TGTGCCAGCAGCTTAGTCCCATCACAGACAGGGGTCGAAAAACTGTTTTTT.

The chain has TRBV5-6 and TRBJ1-6, with 7 bases lining up with TRBD1. The CDR3 has 14 residues. V lost 1 base to trimming and J lost 6 bases; unmatched junction nucleotides: 1. Germline CDR1 and CDR2: SGHDT and YYEEEE. CDR3 nucleotide sequence: TGTGCCAGCAGCTTGACAGGGGTTAATTCACCCCTCCACTTT. It encodes CASSLTGVNSPLHF.

The chain couples TRBV19 to TRBJ1-1; D is uncertain. CDR1 LNHDA and CDR2 SQIVND come from the germline V gene (reference sequence). This CDR3 spans 13 amino acids. Trimming stripped 3 bases from V and 1 base from J, with 6 bases between. The CDR3 is CASSISWNTEAFF. Written as DNA, the CDR3 is TGTGCCAGTAGTATTTCCTGGAACACTGAAGCTTTCTTT.